This TCR beta chain was observed in a study of PD-1 blockade in classical Hodgkin lymphoma. Germline V CDR1 and CDR2: SNHLY, FYNNEI. Between the trimmed V and J ends, which lost 4 bases and 0 bases, there was a span of 10 bases. The CDR3 covers 15 residues. In every patient, relapse followed autologous stem cell transplantation, while exposure to brentuximab vedotin differed. The method was immunoSEQ multiplex PCR; TCRdb's version includes in-frame clones alone and lacks a portion of them. In the table there are 40,000 to 50,000 clones, 76% of which are singletons. The TCR sequence derives from a human donor with classical Hodgkin lymphoma. This sample comprised peripheral blood mononuclear cells (PBMCs), obtained at baseline. The chain uses TRBV2 and TRBJ1-5, with a possible D match to TRBD1 (6 bases). The CDR3 sequence: CASSGTVGSNQPQHF. The CDR3 DNA sequence: TGTGCCAGCAGTGGGACAGTCGGTAGCAATCAGCCCCAGCATTTT. Full variable domain (rest looked up from reference TRBV2 and TRBJ1-5): EPEVTQTPSHQVTQMGQEVILRCVPISNHLYFYWYRQILGQKVEFLVSFYNNEISEKSEIFDDQFSVERPDGSNFTLKIRSTKLEDSAMYFCASSGTVGSNQPQHFGDGTRLSIL.